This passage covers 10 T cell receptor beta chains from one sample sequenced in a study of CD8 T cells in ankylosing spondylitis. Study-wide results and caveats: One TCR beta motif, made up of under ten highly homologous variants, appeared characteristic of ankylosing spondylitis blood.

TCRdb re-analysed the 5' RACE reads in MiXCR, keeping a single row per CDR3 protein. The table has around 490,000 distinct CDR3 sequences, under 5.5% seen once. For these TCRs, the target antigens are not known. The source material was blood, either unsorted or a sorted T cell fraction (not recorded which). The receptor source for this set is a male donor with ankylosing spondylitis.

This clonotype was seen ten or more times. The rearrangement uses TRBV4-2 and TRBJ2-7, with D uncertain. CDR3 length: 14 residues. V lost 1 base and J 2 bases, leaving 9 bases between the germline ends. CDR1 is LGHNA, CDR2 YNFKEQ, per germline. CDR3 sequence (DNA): TGTGCCAGCAGCCAAGGGGTAACGGCCTACGAGCAGTACTTC. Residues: CASSQGVTAYEQYF.

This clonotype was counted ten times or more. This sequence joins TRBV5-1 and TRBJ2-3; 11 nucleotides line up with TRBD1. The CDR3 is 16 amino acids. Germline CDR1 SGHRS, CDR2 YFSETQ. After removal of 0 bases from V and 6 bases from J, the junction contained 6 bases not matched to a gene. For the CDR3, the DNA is TGCGCCAGCAGCTTGGGGACAGGGGGCTTCACGGATACGCAGTATTTT. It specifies CASSLGTGGFTDTQYF.

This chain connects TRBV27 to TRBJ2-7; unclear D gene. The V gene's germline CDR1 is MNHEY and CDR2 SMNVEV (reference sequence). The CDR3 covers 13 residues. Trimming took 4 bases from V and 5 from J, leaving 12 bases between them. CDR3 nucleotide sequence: TGTGCCAGCAGTTCAGGACCCTTCCACGAGCAGTACTTC. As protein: CASSSGPFHEQYF.

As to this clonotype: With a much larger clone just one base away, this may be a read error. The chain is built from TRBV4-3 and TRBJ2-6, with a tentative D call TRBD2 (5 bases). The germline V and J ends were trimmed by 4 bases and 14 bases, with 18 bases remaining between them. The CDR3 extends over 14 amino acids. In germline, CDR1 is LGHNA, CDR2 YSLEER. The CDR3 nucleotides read TGCGCCAGCAGCCCAGTCGGTGAAGCTAGCCTCCTGACTTTC. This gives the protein CASSPVGEASLLTF.

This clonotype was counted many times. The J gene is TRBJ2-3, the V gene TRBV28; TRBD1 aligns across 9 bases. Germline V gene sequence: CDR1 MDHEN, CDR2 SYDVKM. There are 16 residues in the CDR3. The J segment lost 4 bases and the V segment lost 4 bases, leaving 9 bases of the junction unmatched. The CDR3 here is CASSSGQGTFADTQYF. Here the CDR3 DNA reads TGTGCCAGCAGTTCCGGACAGGGGACGTTCGCAGATACGCAGTATTTT. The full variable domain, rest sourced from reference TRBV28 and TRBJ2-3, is DVKVTQSSRYLVKRTGEKVFLECVQDMDHENMFWYRQDPGLGLRLIYFSYDVKMKEKGDIPEGYSVSREKKERFSLILESASTNQTSMYLCASSSGQGTFADTQYFGPGTRLTVL.

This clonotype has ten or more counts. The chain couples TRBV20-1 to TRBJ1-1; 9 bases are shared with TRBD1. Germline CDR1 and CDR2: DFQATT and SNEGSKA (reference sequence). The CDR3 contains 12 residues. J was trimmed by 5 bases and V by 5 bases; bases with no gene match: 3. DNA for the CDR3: TGCAGTGCTCGGACAGGGGTGACTGAAGCTTTCTTT. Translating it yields CSARTGVTEAFF.

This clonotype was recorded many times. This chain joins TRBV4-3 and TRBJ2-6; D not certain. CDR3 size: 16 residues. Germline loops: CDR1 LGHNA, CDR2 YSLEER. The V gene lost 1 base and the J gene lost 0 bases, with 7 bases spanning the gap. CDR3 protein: CASSQVAYSGANVLTF. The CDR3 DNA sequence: TGCGCCAGCAGCCAAGTTGCGTACTCTGGGGCCAACGTCCTGACTTTC.

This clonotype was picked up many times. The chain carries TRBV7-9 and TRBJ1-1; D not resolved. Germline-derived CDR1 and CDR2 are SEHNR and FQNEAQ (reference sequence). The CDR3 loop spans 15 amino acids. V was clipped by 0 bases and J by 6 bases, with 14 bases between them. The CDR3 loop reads CASSLALGYSSEAFF. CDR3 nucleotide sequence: TGTGCCAGCAGCTTAGCGCTGGGCTATTCGTCTGAAGCTTTCTTT. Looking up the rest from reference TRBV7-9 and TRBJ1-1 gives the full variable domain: DTGVSQNPRHKITKRGQNVTFRCDPISEHNRLYWYRQTLGQGPEFLTYFQNEAQLEKSRLLSDRFSAERPKGSFSTLEIQRTEQGDSAMYLCASSLALGYSSEAFFGQGTRLTVV.

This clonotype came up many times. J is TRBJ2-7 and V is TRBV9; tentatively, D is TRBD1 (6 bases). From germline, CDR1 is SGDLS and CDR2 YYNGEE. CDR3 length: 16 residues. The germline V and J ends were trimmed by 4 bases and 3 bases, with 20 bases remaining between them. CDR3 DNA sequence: TGTGCCAGCAGCCCCCGGACAGCCTACTCCCTCTACGAGCAGTACTTC. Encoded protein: CASSPRTAYSLYEQYF.

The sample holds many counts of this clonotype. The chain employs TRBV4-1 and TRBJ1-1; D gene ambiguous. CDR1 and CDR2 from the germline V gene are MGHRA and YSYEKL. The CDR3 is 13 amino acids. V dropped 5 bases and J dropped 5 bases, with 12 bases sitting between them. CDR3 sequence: CASSAQSFTEAFF. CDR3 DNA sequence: TGCGCCAGCAGCGCTCAGAGCTTTACTGAAGCTTTCTTT.